One sample yielded the 31 T cell receptor beta chains listed below, sequenced in a study of shared clonotypes between healthy human individuals. It was CD45RO-negative cells, positively selected for CCR7, that made up naive CD8 cells, with terminally differentiated effector memory CD45RA+ cells excluded. Here immunoSEQ multiplex PCR was the method, and the copy in TCRdb shows in-frame clones only, minus some. In the table there are about 700,000 clones, about 90% of which are singletons. Sequenced sample: naive CD8+ T cells sorted from blood. The receptors were sampled from a man younger than 40 in good health.

The V and J genes are TRBV29-1 and TRBJ2-7; D is uncertain. Trimming pared 0 bases from V and 2 bases from J, leaving 8 bases between. The CDR3 is made up of 13 amino acids. CDR1 and CDR2 from the germline V gene are SQVTM and ANQGSEA. The CDR3 coding sequence is TGCAGCGTTGAAGATGCGACGGCCTACGAGCAGTACTTC. Amino acid sequence: CSVEDATAYEQYF.

The chain links TRBV11-2 to TRBJ2-5; possibly TRBD2 for D (5 bases). Between the trimmed V and J ends, which lost 5 bases and 1 base, there was a span of 17 bases. This CDR3 contains 16 residues. Germline values: CDR1 SGHAT, CDR2 FQNNGV. CDR3: CASSGGRGPPQETQYF. The CDR3 region has the DNA TGTGCCAGCAGCGGAGGCCGGGGTCCTCCCCAAGAGACCCAGTACTTC.

The rearrangement joins TRBV27 to TRBJ1-1; D unresolved. Germline-derived CDR1 and CDR2 are MNHEY and SMNVEV (reference sequence). The CDR3 runs 14 residues. Between the trimmed V and J ends, which lost 8 bases and 0 bases, there was a span of 13 bases. The CDR3 loop is CASGPNRMNTEAFF. The CDR3 DNA sequence: TGTGCCAGCGGACCTAATAGGATGAACACTGAAGCTTTCTTT.

V is TRBV7-9 and J is TRBJ2-7; D is undetermined. Germline V gives CDR1 SEHNR, CDR2 FQNEAQ (reference sequence). V dropped 4 bases and J dropped 9 bases, with 13 bases sitting between them. There are 12 residues in the CDR3. The CDR3 region has the DNA TGTGCCAGCAGCTCGCCCTACTGGGGGCAGTACTTC. This codes for CASSSPYWGQYF.

This clone has more than one count but fewer than ten. V gene TRBV6-5 combines with J gene TRBJ1-5; D is unclear. The germline CDR1 and CDR2 sequences are MNHEY and SVGAGI. The ends were cut back, 0 bases at V and 3 bases at J, with 12 bases in the middle. The CDR3 loop spans 16 amino acids. The CDR3 sequence: CASSYSGGGSNQPQHF. The CDR3 DNA follows: TGTGCCAGCAGTTACTCCGGAGGAGGTTCCAATCAGCCCCAGCATTTT.

CDR3 sequence: CASSPPTWTGLRETQYF. CDR3 bases: TGTGCCAGCAGCCCCCCCACCTGGACAGGGCTGAGAGAGACCCAGTACTTC. The chain couples TRBV7-9 to TRBJ2-5; 8 bases align to TRBD1. CDR3 length: 17 amino acids. The ends lost 5 bases at V and 4 bases at J; junction bases unmatched: 15. Germline V gives CDR1 SEHNR, CDR2 FQNEAQ (reference sequence).

The rearrangement joins TRBV15 to TRBJ2-7; 9 bases fit TRBD1. CDR1 is LNHNV and CDR2 is YYDKDF in the germline V gene (reference sequence). Trimming took 3 bases from V and 5 from J; bases not matched to a gene: 11. This CDR3 is built from 16 residues. DNA for the CDR3: TGTGCCACCAGCAGTCAGAGGGGGACAGGGTCCCACGAGCAGTACTTC. Its protein is CATSSQRGTGSHEQYF.

The chain employs TRBV7-9 and TRBJ2-5, with TRBD2 matching 13 bases. CDR3 length: 16 amino acids. The J segment lost 1 base and the V segment lost 3 bases, leaving 2 bases of the junction unmatched. In germline, CDR1 is SEHNR, CDR2 FQNEAQ (reference sequence). The CDR3: CASSLTSGRLQETQYF. The CDR3 coding sequence is TGTGCCAGCAGCTTGACTAGCGGGAGGCTCCAAGAGACCCAGTACTTC.

The chain is built from TRBV19 and TRBJ2-3; 10 nucleotides align to TRBD2. This CDR3 is 16 amino acids long. The junction had 12 bases not matched to a gene; V was cut back by 6 bases and J by 6 bases. Germline CDR1 is LNHDA and CDR2 is SQIVND (reference sequence). CDR3 sequence: CASSPWASGSQDTQYF. The DNA of the CDR3 is TGTGCCAGTAGCCCTTGGGCTAGCGGGAGTCAGGATACGCAGTATTTT. The whole variable domain, filled in from reference TRBV19 and TRBJ2-3, reads DGGITQSPKYLFRKEGQNVTLSCEQNLNHDAMYWYRQDPGQGLRLIYYSQIVNDFQKGDIAEGYSVSREKKESFPLTVTSAQKNPTAFYLCASSPWASGSQDTQYFGPGTRLTVL.

The V and J genes are TRBV4-1 and TRBJ2-7, with 14 nucleotides matching TRBD2. Germline trimming cut 0 bases from V and 0 bases from J; bases unmatched to any gene: 1. From germline, CDR1 is MGHRA and CDR2 YSYEKL. This CDR3 spans 17 amino acids. CDR3: CASSQDGTSGSSYEQYF. The CDR3 bases are TGCGCCAGCAGCCAAGATGGGACTAGCGGGAGCTCCTACGAGCAGTACTTC.

The rearrangement uses TRBV11-2 and TRBJ2-1, with TRBD2 matching over 8 bases. The V gene end was trimmed by 1 base and the J gene end by 8 bases; junction bases not matched to a gene: 4. CDR1 is SGHAT and CDR2 is FQNNGV in the germline V gene. This CDR3 spans 14 amino acids. CDR3 nucleotide sequence: TGTGCCAGCAGCTTAGGAGCGGGAGCTTATGAGCAGTTCTTC. Its translation: CASSLGAGAYEQFF.

This chain connects TRBV6-5 to TRBJ1-1; unclear D gene. Germline values: CDR1 MNHEY, CDR2 SVGAGI. The CDR3 spans 12 residues. V dropped 4 bases and J dropped 3 bases, with 6 bases sitting between them. In DNA, the CDR3 is TGTGCCAGCAGTTCCGGATACACTGAAGCTTTCTTT. Encoded protein: CASSSGYTEAFF.

This clone occurred once. The chain couples TRBV7-3 to TRBJ2-1, with D possibly being TRBD1 or TRBD2 (5 bases each). This CDR3 contains 15 residues. Germline V lookup: CDR1 SGHTA, CDR2 FQGTGA. V lost 5 bases and J 2 bases, leaving 13 bases between the germline ends. The CDR3 here is CASSEGPATYNEQFF. DNA of the CDR3: TGTGCCAGCAGCGAGGGACCAGCCACCTACAATGAGCAGTTCTTC.

CDR3 coding DNA: TGCGCCAGCAGCCAAGACAGGGGGGTGGGGTACGAGCAGTACTTC. Encoded protein: CASSQDRGVGYEQYF. This rearrangement joins TRBV4-3 to TRBJ2-7, with D tentatively TRBD1 (7 bases). The CDR3 covers 15 residues. Germline assignment: CDR1 LGHNA and CDR2 YSLEER. The V end was cut by 0 bases, the J end by 4 bases, with 13 bases between.

V gene TRBV7-3 combines with J gene TRBJ2-7, with TRBD1 as a possible D gene (5 bases). The CDR3 contains 13 residues. Germline lookup yields CDR1 SGHTA and CDR2 FQGTGA. Trimming stripped 5 bases from V and 5 bases from J, with 13 bases between. The CDR3, as DNA: TGTGCCAGCAGCCTCCAGGGTAGTCACGAGCAGTACTTC. Protein: CASSLQGSHEQYF.

The chain carries TRBV11-2 and TRBJ2-7; no reliable D call. Germline CDR1 reads SGHAT; CDR2 reads FQNNGV. This CDR3 has 13 amino acids. Trimming took off 1 base at V and 3 bases at J, with 7 bases between the two ends. This CDR3 reads CASSLADLYEQYF. The CDR3 region has the DNA TGTGCCAGCAGCTTAGCCGACCTCTACGAGCAGTACTTC.

The gene calls are TRBV27 and TRBJ2-1; 12 bases map to TRBD2. CDR3 length equals 16 residues. After removal of 6 bases from V and 4 bases from J, the junction contained 7 bases not matched to a gene. The germline V gene encodes CDR1 MNHEY and CDR2 SMNVEV (reference sequence). CDR3 sequence: CASRLPGLAGYNEQFF. The CDR3, as DNA: TGTGCCAGCAGACTACCGGGACTAGCGGGTTACAATGAGCAGTTCTTC.

This rearrangement joins TRBV9 to TRBJ2-2; 12 nucleotides match TRBD2. The germline V gene encodes CDR1 SGDLS and CDR2 YYNGEE. The junction had 14 bases not matched to a gene; V was cut back by 0 bases and J by 5 bases. This CDR3 has 20 residues. DNA of the CDR3: TGTGCCAGCAGCGTAGTCTCCGGAGGGCCTGGACTAGCGGGAACCGGGGAGCTGTTTTTT. Its translation is CASSVVSGGPGLAGTGELFF.

V gene TRBV19 combines with J gene TRBJ2-7; no definite D call. This CDR3 has 18 amino acids. Germline CDR1 LNHDA, CDR2 SQIVND (reference sequence). V lost 0 bases and J 6 bases, leaving 24 bases between the germline ends. Here the CDR3 reads CASSIEVPINFLPGEQYF. DNA of the CDR3: TGTGCCAGTAGTATAGAGGTACCCATCAACTTCCTTCCTGGCGAGCAGTACTTC.

This sequence joins TRBV7-9 and TRBJ1-2; possibly TRBD1 for D (5 bases). CDR3 length equals 14 residues. Germline V gene data show CDR1 as SEHNR and CDR2 as FQNEAQ (reference sequence). V gave up 5 bases and J gave up 4 bases, with 14 bases separating them. The DNA of the CDR3 is TGTGCCAGCAGCCCGGACGGGGGAGTCTATGGCTACACCTTC. Translation: CASSPDGGVYGYTF.

J is TRBJ1-5 and V is TRBV27, with D possibly TRBD1 on 5 matching bases. The CDR3 extends over 15 amino acids. V was shortened by 3 bases and J by 2 bases, with 11 bases between the two germline ends. CDR1 MNHEY and CDR2 SMNVEV come from the germline V gene (reference sequence). The DNA for the CDR3 is TGTGCCAGCAGTTTGGTGGGGCTGCGCAATCAGCCCCAGCATTTT. Its protein is CASSLVGLRNQPQHF.

The V and J genes are TRBV5-5 and TRBJ2-7; TRBD1 matches at 10 bases. Per germline, CDR1 SGHKS and CDR2 YYEKEE (reference sequence). Trimming took 6 bases from V and 1 from J; bases not matched to a gene: 7. CDR3 length equals 15 residues. CDR3 region: CASTPGQGFSYEQYF. The CDR3 DNA follows: TGTGCCAGCACCCCGGGACAGGGGTTTTCCTACGAGCAGTACTTC.

The rearrangement uses TRBV5-1 and TRBJ2-1; tentatively, D is TRBD1 or TRBD2 (6 bases each). The length of the CDR3 is 15 residues. CDR1 is SGHRS, CDR2 YFSETQ, per germline. The germline V and J ends were trimmed by 0 bases and 8 bases, with 15 bases remaining between them. DNA of the CDR3: TGCGCCAGCAGCTTGGAGGGTCCCGGGGGCGATGAGCAGTTCTTC. This translates into CASSLEGPGGDEQFF.

This clone was detected ten times or more. The CDR3 DNA reads as TGCGCCAGCAGGCCCGATAGCACAGATACGCAGTATTTT. The encoded protein is CASRPDSTDTQYF. This chain links TRBV5-1 with TRBJ2-3; D uncertain. The CDR3 runs 13 residues. The germline V gene encodes CDR1 SGHRS and CDR2 YFSETQ. Trimming removed 5 bases from V and 0 bases from J, with 7 bases in between.

The J gene is TRBJ1-2, the V gene TRBV4-3; 7 nucleotides align to TRBD1. V lost 0 bases, J lost 4 bases, and 5 bases stayed unmatched. Germline V lookup: CDR1 LGHNA, CDR2 YSLEER. CDR3 length: 15 residues. The CDR3 protein is CASSQDPGQFYGYTF. Written as DNA, the CDR3 is TGCGCCAGCAGCCAAGACCCGGGACAGTTCTATGGCTACACCTTC.

This sequence joins TRBV27 and TRBJ2-7; perhaps TRBD2 as D (5 bases). Trimming pared 5 bases from V and 5 bases from J, leaving 10 bases between. Germline CDR1 is MNHEY and CDR2 is SMNVEV (reference sequence). The CDR3 runs 12 residues. The CDR3 here is CASSPRRHEQYF. The CDR3 DNA reads as TGTGCCAGCAGTCCTAGGAGGCACGAGCAGTACTTC.

This chain connects TRBV15 to TRBJ2-1; D may be TRBD1 (6 bases). CDR1 LNHNV and CDR2 YYDKDF come from the germline V gene (reference sequence). The CDR3 contains 19 residues. V lost 0 bases and J lost 3, with 21 bases in between. The CDR3 spells CATSREGVDRRILYNEQFF. The DNA of the CDR3 is TGTGCCACCAGCAGAGAGGGTGTAGACAGGAGAATTCTCTACAATGAGCAGTTCTTC.

The chain joins TRBV7-2 to TRBJ2-3; D perhaps matches TRBD2 (5 bases). CDR1 is SGHTA, CDR2 FQGNSA, per germline. The CDR3 is made up of 13 amino acids. Trimming left V 11 bases short and J 0 bases short, with 12 bases between. Here the CDR3 DNA reads TGTGCCCGCGGGCGATCTAGCACAGATACGCAGTATTTT. Translated: CARGRSSTDTQYF.

This clone was seen only once. The genes are TRBV27 and TRBJ1-2, with TRBD1 matching over 7 bases. CDR1 is MNHEY and CDR2 is SMNVEV in the germline V gene (reference sequence). J lost 11 bases, V lost 5 bases, and 8 bases had no gene match. The CDR3 has 12 amino acids. In DNA form, the CDR3 reads TGTGCCAGCAGTCCGACCAGGGGGACTTACACCTTC. Translation gives CASSPTRGTYTF.

The chain combines TRBV29-1 with TRBJ1-2; D possibly corresponds to TRBD1 (5 bases). The CDR3 has 14 amino acids. Germline V gives CDR1 SQVTM, CDR2 ANQGSEA. Trimming shortened V by 7 bases and J by 3 bases, and 18 bases separated the two germline ends. CDR3 amino acids: CSAPSSGFDYGYTF. The CDR3 DNA sequence: TGCAGCGCCCCCTCGTCAGGGTTCGACTATGGCTACACCTTC.

V usage is TRBV5-6 and J usage is TRBJ1-3, with 9 positions matching TRBD1. Germline V gives CDR1 SGHDT, CDR2 YYEEEE. The CDR3 is 15 residues long. V lost 4 bases and J lost 6; bases outside the gene matches: 8. The CDR3 loop reads CASSRGQGWQNTIYF. The CDR3 DNA follows: TGTGCCAGCAGCAGGGGACAGGGTTGGCAAAACACCATATATTTT. Drawing the rest from reference TRBV5-6 and TRBJ1-3, the complete variable domain is DAGVTQSPTHLIKTRGQQVTLRCSPKSGHDTVSWYQQALGQGPQFIFQYYEEEERQRGNFPDRFSGHQFPNYSSELNVNALLLGDSALYLCASSRGQGWQNTIYFGEGSWLTVV.